Sequencing of this TCR beta chain was carried out in a study of human T cells and chemical hapten exposure. Background on the study: Each week of the roughly 24-week study, patients had diphenylcyclopropenone applied to the scalp. Study outcomes and limitations: Compared to controls, expanded TCRs made significantly more large clusters of similar CDR3s.

As to time point: patch test 3, about 24 weeks after DPC sensitization. The treatment was: therapeutic diphenylcyclopropenone sensitization with weekly scalp DPC. What the library attached to individual cDNA molecules were unique molecular identifiers. TCRdb re-called the RACE reads with MiXCR, one entry per CDR3 protein. The sample lists about 160,000 distinct CDR3 sequences, 28% seen once, with approximately 2.1% in the top ten. Germline V lookup: CDR1 SGHTA, CDR2 FQGNSA. Trimming cost V 2 bases and J 1 base, with 15 bases left between them. The CDR3 covers 17 residues. This clonotype was counted between two and nine times. Its specificity is not known.

The sequence was collected from a woman younger than 35 with alopecia areata. Some clones in this sample may be carry-over from other donors' samples. The chain combines TRBV7-2 with TRBJ1-5; D call uncertain. This material consisted of whole blood, taken in connection with sensitization to the hapten diphenylcyclopropenone (DPC). DNA for the CDR3: TGTGCCAGCAGCTTATTTGGGAGAGGTATCAGCAATCAGCCCCAGCATTTT. The encoded protein is CASSLFGRGISNQPQHF.